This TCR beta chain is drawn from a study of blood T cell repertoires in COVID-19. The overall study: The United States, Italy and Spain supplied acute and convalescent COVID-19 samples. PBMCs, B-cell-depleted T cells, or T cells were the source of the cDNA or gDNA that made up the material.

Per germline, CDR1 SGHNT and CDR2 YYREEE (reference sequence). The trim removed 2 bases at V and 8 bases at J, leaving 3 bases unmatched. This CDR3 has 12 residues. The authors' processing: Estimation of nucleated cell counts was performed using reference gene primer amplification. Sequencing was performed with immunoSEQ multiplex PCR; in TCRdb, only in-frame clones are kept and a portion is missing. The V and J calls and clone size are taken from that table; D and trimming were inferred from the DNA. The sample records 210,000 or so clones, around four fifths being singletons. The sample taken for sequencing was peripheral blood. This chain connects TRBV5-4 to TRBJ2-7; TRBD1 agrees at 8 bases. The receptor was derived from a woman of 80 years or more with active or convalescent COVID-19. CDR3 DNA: TGTGCCAGCAGCTTAGACAGGGGCAAGCAGTACTTC. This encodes CASSLDRGKQYF.